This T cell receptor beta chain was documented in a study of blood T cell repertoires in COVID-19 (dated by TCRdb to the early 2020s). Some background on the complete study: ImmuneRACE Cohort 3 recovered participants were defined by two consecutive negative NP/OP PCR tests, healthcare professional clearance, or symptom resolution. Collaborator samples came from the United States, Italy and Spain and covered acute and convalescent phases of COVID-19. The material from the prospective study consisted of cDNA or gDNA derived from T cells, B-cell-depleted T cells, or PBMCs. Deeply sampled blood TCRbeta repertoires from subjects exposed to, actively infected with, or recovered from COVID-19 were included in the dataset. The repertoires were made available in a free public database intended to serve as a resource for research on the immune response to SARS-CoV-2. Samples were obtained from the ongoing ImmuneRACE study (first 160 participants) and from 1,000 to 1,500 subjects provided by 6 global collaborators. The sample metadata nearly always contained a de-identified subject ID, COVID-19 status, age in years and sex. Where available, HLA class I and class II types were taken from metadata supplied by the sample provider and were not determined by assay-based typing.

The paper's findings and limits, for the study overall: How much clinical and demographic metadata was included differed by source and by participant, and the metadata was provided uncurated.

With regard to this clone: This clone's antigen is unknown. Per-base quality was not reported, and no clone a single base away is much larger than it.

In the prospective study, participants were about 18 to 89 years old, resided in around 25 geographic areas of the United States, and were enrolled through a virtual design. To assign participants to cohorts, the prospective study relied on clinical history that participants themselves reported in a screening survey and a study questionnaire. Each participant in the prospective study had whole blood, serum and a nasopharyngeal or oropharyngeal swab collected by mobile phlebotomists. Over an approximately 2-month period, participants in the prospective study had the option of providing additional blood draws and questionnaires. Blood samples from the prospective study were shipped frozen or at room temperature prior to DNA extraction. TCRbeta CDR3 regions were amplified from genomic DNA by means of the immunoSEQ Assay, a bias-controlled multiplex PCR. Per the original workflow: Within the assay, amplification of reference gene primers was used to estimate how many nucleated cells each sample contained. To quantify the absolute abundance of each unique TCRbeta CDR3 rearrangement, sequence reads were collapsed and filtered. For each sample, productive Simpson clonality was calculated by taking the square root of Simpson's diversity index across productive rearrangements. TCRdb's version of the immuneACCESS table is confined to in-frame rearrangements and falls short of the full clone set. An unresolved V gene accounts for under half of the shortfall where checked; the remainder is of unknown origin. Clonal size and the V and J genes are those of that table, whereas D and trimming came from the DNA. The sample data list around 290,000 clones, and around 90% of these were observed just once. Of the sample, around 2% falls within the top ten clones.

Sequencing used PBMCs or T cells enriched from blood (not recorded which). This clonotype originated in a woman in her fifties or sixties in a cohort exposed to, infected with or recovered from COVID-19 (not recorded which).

CDR3 sequence: CASSSSGLAEALNEQFF. The sequenced DNA: TGCGCCAGCTCCTCGTCCGGGCTAGCGGAGGCTTTAAATGAGCAGTTCTTC. The rearranged segments are TRBV4-3 and TRBJ2-1; the junction holds 7 bases that match TRBD2. CDR1 and CDR2 are drawn from the germline V gene: LGHNA, YSLEER. V trim: 8 bases; J trim: 7 bases; unmatched bases: 20. The CDR3 starts with the cysteine, ends with the phenylalanine, and has 17 residues. The entry retains the CDR3 DNA only, 51 bases that are in frame from base 1.